This T cell receptor (beta chain) originates from a study of identifying expanded T cells in peripheral blood. The table came from immunoSEQ multiplex PCR; TCRdb's copy has only in-frame clones and leaves some out. The data show more than 90,000 clones, around nine tenths seen once. CDR3 length: 16 residues. The V gene end was trimmed by 6 bases and the J gene end by 2 bases; junction bases not matched to a gene: 12. Germline lookup yields CDR1 LGHNA and CDR2 YSLEER. The sequence came from a person between 18 and 69 years old in good health. J is TRBJ1-1 and V is TRBV4-3; TRBD1 matches 7 bases. The sequenced sample consisted of blood. CDR3 in DNA: TGCGCCAGCAGGATGGATCCCGGGACAGATAACACTGAAGCTTTCTTT. This gives the protein CASRMDPGTDNTEAFF.